This T cell receptor beta chain comes out of a study of CXCR3-negative and CXCR3-positive naive CD8 T cells. This CDR3 is built from 14 residues. The V gene's germline CDR1 is MNHEY and CDR2 SVGAGI. Libraries were UMI-labeled 5' RACE TRB cDNA. TCRdb reprocessed the 5' RACE reads and keeps a single row for each CDR3 protein, giving no DNA. The sample shows about 48,000 distinct CDR3 sequences, and over 14% sits with its ten largest clones. Sequenced: memory CD8+ T cells from blood. This TCR came from a human donor in good health. Some clones in this sample may be carry-over from other donors' samples. The chain has TRBV6-5 and TRBJ2-1; TCRdb indicates TRBD1, and absent DNA this call remains unverified. The chain's CDR3 is CASSRQAPYNEQFF.